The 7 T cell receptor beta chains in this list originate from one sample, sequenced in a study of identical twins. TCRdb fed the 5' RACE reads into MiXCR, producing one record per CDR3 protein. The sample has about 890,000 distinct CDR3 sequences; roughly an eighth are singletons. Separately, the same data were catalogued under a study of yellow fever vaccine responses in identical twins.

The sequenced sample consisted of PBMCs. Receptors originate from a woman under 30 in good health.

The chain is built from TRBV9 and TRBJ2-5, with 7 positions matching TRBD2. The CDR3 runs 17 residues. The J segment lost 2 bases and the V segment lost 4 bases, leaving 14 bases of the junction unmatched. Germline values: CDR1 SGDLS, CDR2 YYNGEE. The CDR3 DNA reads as TGTGCCAGCAGCCAGCTTTGGGGGGGGACCCCACAAGAGACCCAGTACTTC. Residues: CASSQLWGGTPQETQYF.

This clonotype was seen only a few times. For the CDR3, the DNA is TGTGCCAGCAGCTTTGATGGGAACACCGGGGAGCTGTTTTTT. It translates to CASSFDGNTGELFF. J is TRBJ2-2 and V is TRBV11-2; D is ambiguous. The CDR3 spans 14 residues. Trimming stripped 3 bases from V and 1 base from J, with 6 bases between. Germline V CDR1 and CDR2: SGHAT, FQNNGV.

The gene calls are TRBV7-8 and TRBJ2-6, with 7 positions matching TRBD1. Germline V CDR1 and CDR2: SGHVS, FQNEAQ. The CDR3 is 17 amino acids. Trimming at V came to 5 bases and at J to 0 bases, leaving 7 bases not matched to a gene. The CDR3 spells CASSEGQLLSGANVLTF. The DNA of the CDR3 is TGTGCCAGCAGCGAGGGACAGTTACTCTCTGGGGCCAACGTCCTGACTTTC.

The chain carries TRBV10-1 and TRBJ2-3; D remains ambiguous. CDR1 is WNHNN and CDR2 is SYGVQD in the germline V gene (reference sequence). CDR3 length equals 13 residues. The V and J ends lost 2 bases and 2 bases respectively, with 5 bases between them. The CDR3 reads CASSEGNTDTQYF. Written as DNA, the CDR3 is TGCGCCAGCAGTGAGGGGAACACAGATACGCAGTATTTT.

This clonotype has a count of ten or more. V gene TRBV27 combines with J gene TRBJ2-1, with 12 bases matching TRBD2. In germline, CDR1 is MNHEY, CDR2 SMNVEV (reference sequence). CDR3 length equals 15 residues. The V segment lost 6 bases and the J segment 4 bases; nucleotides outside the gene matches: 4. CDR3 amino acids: CASSLLAGGYNEQFF. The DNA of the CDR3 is TGTGCCAGCAGCTTACTAGCGGGGGGTTACAATGAGCAGTTCTTC.

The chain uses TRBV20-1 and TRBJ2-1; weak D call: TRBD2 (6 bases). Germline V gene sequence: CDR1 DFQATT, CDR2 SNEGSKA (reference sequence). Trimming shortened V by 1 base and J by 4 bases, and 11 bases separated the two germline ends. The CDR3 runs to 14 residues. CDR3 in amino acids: CSARAGRGYNEQFF. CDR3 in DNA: TGCAGTGCTAGAGCGGGACGGGGGTACAATGAGCAGTTCTTC.

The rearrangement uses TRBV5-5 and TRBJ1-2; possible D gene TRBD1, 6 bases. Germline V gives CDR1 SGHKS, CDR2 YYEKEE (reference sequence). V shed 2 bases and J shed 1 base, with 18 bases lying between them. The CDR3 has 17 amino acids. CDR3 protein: CASSFGQPGGVNYGYTF. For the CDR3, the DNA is TGTGCCAGCAGCTTCGGACAGCCTGGAGGGGTTAACTATGGCTACACCTTC.